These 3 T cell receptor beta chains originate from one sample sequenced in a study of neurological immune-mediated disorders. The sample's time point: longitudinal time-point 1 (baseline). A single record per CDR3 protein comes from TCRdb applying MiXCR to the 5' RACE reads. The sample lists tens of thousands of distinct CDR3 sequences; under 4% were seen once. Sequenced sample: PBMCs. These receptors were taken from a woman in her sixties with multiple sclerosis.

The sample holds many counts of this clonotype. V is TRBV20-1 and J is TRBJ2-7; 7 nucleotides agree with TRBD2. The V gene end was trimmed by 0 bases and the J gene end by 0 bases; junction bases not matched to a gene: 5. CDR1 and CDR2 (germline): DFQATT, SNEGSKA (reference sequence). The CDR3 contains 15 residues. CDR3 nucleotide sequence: TGCAGTGCTAGAGATGGGGGGGTCAGCTCCTACGAGCAGTACTTC. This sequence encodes CSARDGGVSSYEQYF.

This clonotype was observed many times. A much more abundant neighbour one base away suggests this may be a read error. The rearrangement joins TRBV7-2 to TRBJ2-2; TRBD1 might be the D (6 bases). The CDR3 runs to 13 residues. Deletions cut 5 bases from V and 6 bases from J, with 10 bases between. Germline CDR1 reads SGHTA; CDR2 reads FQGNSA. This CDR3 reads CASSRKGAGELFF. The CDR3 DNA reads TGTGCCAGCAGCCGAAAGGGGGCCGGGGAGCTGTTTTTT.

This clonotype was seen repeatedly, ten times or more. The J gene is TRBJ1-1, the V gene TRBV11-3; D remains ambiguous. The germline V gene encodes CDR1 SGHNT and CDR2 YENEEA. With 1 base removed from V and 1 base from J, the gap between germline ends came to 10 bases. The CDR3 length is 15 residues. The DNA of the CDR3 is TGTGCCAGCAGCTTAGGAGCAGGATGGAACACTGAAGCTTTCTTT. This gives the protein CASSLGAGWNTEAFF.